This TCR beta chain was identified in a study of blood T cell repertoires in COVID-19. Study as a whole: Nucleic acid was either cDNA or gDNA, and it came from T cells, B-cell-depleted T cells, or PBMCs.

Measured with immunoSEQ multiplex PCR; TCRdb has only the in-frame clones, and not every one. The sample lists 80,000 to 100,000 clones; roughly 80% were seen once. The germline V gene encodes CDR1 SGHAT and CDR2 FQNNGV. Trimming at V came to 0 bases and at J to 1 base, leaving 3 bases not matched to a gene. CDR3 length: 16 residues. The material sequenced was peripheral blood. The clonotype comes from a man between 60 and 75 years old with acute or convalescent COVID-19. V gene TRBV11-2 combines with J gene TRBJ2-3; 8 bases line up with TRBD2. The CDR3 nucleotides are TGTGCCAGCAGCTTAGACGGGAGGGGACGCACAGATACGCAGTATTTT. Residues: CASSLDGRGRTDTQYF.